This is a list of T cell receptor beta chains from one sample in a study of Graves' ophthalmopathy and Graves' hyperthyroidism. TCRdb re-derived calls from the multiplex PCR reads in MiXCR, one entry per CDR3 protein. The table shows more than 1,000,000 distinct CDR3 sequences, with roughly two fifths occurring only once. Sequencing was done on a sample of peripheral blood or thyroid tissue (not recorded which). The receptors shown here come from an adult man with Graves' hyperthyroidism. The CDR3 runs from the conserved cysteine through the conserved F or W. Fields, in order: V gene, clone size, D gene, J gene, CDR3 DNA, CDR3 protein. A D gene is named only where the DNA matches it firmly. A clone size is listed for some rows: how often the clone was seen (once, few, many), or a class if it is expanded.

TRBV5-1	many	-	TRBJ1-6	TGCGCCAGCCGGGGGGTTCGAGATTCACCCCTCCACTTT	CASRGVRDSPLHF
TRBV4-1	-	-	TRBJ1-6	TGCGCCAGCAGCCTAGAGGACAACCTTCTTAATTCACCCCTCCACTTT	CASSLEDNLLNSPLHF
TRBV15	-	-	TRBJ2-7	TGTGCCACCAGCAGAGGGGTCCCCCTCGAGCAGTACTTC	CATSRGVPLEQYF
TRBV2	-	-	TRBJ1-5	TGTGCCAGCAGTGTGAGCGGGGGGCCCAATCAGCCCCAGCATTTT	CASSVSGGPNQPQHF
TRBV2	-	-	TRBJ2-2	TGTGCCAGCAGTCCGCATAGCGGGGAGCTGTTTTTT	CASSPHSGELFF
TRBV9	-	-	TRBJ1-2	TGTGCCAGCAGCCACGGACTAGCGGGACTGGACTACACCTTC	CASSHGLAGLDYTF
TRBV20-1	many	-	TRBJ2-5	TGCAGTGCTCTCGAGCCCCCGGGGTGGGAGACCCAGTACTTC	CSALEPPGWETQYF
TRBV10-1	many	-	TRBJ2-5	TGCGCCAGCAGTGATAGTAGACTCGAGACCCAGTACTTC	CASSDSRLETQYF
TRBV10-3	many	-	TRBJ2-7	TGTGCCATCAGTGACCCTGGAACCGAGCAGTACTTC	CAISDPGTEQYF
TRBV29-1	once	TRBD2	TRBJ2-7	TGCAGCGTTGGTGGGCGGACGGGAGGCAGTGCCCTAGGAGGCTACGAGCAGTACTTC	CSVGGRTGGSALGGYEQYF
TRBV7-8	few	-	TRBJ2-7	TGTGCCAGCAGAGATCTGGAGGGCTACGAGCAGTACTTC	CASRDLEGYEQYF
TRBV10-3	many	TRBD1	TRBJ1-5	TGTGCCATCAGTGGAAGCGGGACAGTGGGGCCCGGTCAGCCCCAGCATTTT	CAISGSGTVGPGQPQHF
TRBV7-9	-	-	TRBJ1-2	TGTGCCAGCAGCTTGATGTCAAAGAGGGCCTTCTATGGCTACACCTTC	CASSLMSKRAFYGYTF
TRBV7-8	-	TRBD1	TRBJ2-7	TGTGCCAGCAGCTTAGCCCGGGACAGGGTCTCCTACGAGCAGTACTTC	CASSLARDRVSYEQYF
TRBV7-8	-	TRBD2	TRBJ2-2	TGTGCCAGCATCTTCGTGGCGGGAGTGCAAACCGGGGAGCTGTTTTTT	CASIFVAGVQTGELFF
TRBV25-1	-	-	TRBJ2-5	TGTGCCAGCAGTTACTCGGGCCCCGTGGAGACCCAGTACTTC	CASSYSGPVETQYF
TRBV19	-	TRBD2	TRBJ2-7	TGTGCCTGGAGTCTCGGACTAGTTTACGAGCAGTACTTC	CAWSLGLVYEQYF
TRBV10-3	-	-	TRBJ2-7	TGTGCCATCAGATCGGGGGTCCCCGGGTCCTACGAGCAGTACTTC	CAIRSGVPGSYEQYF
TRBV29-1	-	TRBD1	TRBJ1-2	TGCAGCGTGCTACAGGGGACACCGACTAACTATGGCTACACCTTC	CSVLQGTPTNYGYTF
TRBV10-3	once	TRBD2	TRBJ2-7	TGTGCCATCACACAAACTAGCGGGGGGTTGAACGAGCAGTACTTC	CAITQTSGGLNEQYF
TRBV10-2	many	-	TRBJ1-2	TGCGCCAGCAGTGTTGGGTCCCCAGATACTAACTATGGCTACACCTTC	CASSVGSPDTNYGYTF
TRBV3-1	many	-	TRBJ1-2	TGTGCCAGCAGCCAAACTGGTGGCGGCTACACCTTC	CASSQTGGGYTF
TRBV3-1	many	TRBD2	TRBJ2-7	TGTGCCAGCAGCCGCCGCGGGGGGGGCTACGAGCAGTACTTC	CASSRRGGGYEQYF
TRBV27	-	-	TRBJ2-5	TGTGCCAGCAGTTCAAAGGGACGAGAGACCCAGTACTTC	CASSSKGRETQYF
TRBV19	-	-	TRBJ1-5	TGTGCCAGTAGTATGGGTTCCGATCAGCCCCAGCATTTT	CASSMGSDQPQHF
TRBV5-1	many	-	TRBJ2-2	TGCGCCAGCGGCGTGAGCACCGGGGAGCTGTTTTTT	CASGVSTGELFF
TRBV6-5	few	-	TRBJ2-2	TGTGCCAGCAGGCAGACTACCGGGGAGCTGTTTTTT	CASRQTTGELFF
TRBV7-8	many	-	TRBJ1-1	TGTGCCAGCAGCTTAGCAAAGGTATCAGGGACTGAAGCTTTCTTT	CASSLAKVSGTEAFF
TRBV20-1	many	TRBD2	TRBJ2-7	TGCAGTGCCAATGACCCTAGCGGGACCGACGAGCAGTACTTC	CSANDPSGTDEQYF
TRBV12-3/TRBV12-4	-	TRBD1	TRBJ2-5	TGTGCCAGCAGTCGACAGGGGGCGGAACAGCCCCAGTACTTC	CASSRQGAEQPQYF
TRBV27	-	-	TRBJ2-2	TGTGCCAGCAGTACTCGCACCAACACCGGGGAGCTGTTTTTT	CASSTRTNTGELFF
TRBV20-1	-	TRBD1	TRBJ2-7	TGCAGTGCTAGAGATGGGGCCGGGACAGGCACCTACGAGCAGTACTTC	CSARDGAGTGTYEQYF
TRBV12-3/TRBV12-4	many	-	TRBJ1-5	TGTGCCAGCAGTTTGGGAGAGAATAGCAATCAGCCCCAGCATTTT	CASSLGENSNQPQHF
TRBV9	many	-	TRBJ1-2	TGTGCCAGCAGCCCGGGGGGACCGTCCTATGGCTACACCTTC	CASSPGGPSYGYTF
TRBV29-1	many	-	TRBJ1-3	TGCAGCGTTGAGGGTGGACCCGCCTCTGGAAACACCATATATTTT	CSVEGGPASGNTIYF
TRBV29-1	once	TRBD1	TRBJ1-2	TGCAGCGTTGAGGGGGACAGGGGGCATGACTATGGCTACACCTTC	CSVEGDRGHDYGYTF
TRBV20-1	-	-	TRBJ2-7	TGCAGTGCTGACTACAGGTACTCCTACGAGCAGTACTTC	CSADYRYSYEQYF
TRBV7-9	many	TRBD1	TRBJ2-7	TGTGCCAGCAGCAACAGACAGGGTCGGAACGAGCAGTACTTC	CASSNRQGRNEQYF
TRBV7-2	few	TRBD2	TRBJ2-5	TGTGCCAGCAGCTGGGGGACCGGGACTAGCGGGGGGGGAGAGACCCAGTACTTC	CASSWGTGTSGGGETQYF
TRBV6-6	many	TRBD1	TRBJ1-5	TGTGCCAGCAGTCGCCCGGGACAGCCGAATCAGCCCCAGCATTTT	CASSRPGQPNQPQHF
TRBV10-3	-	-	TRBJ2-5	TGTGCCAGCAGTTATACCGTGCAAGAGACCCAGTACTTC	CASSYTVQETQYF
TRBV29-1	-	-	TRBJ2-7	TGCAGCGTCGCGGGACTCGGATACGAGCAGTACTTC	CSVAGLGYEQYF
TRBV5-4	few	-	TRBJ2-7	TGTGCCAGCAGCTCACCAAACCCAGCGACAGGAGCAGTCCACTTC	CASSSPNPATGAVHF
TRBV7-9	-	-	TRBJ2-7	TGTGCCAGCAGCCCAGGCCGGGGCAAAACCTACGAGCAGTACTTC	CASSPGRGKTYEQYF
TRBV7-9	-	TRBD1	TRBJ2-2	TGTGCCAGCAACTCGGACAGGGAGGTGGTCCTGCAAGGGGAGCTGTTTTTT	CASNSDREVVLQGELFF
TRBV7-2	-	TRBD1	TRBJ1-2	TGTGCCAGCAGCTTTTCAGCGGGACAGAACTATGGCTACACCTTC	CASSFSAGQNYGYTF
TRBV11-2	-	-	TRBJ1-5	TGTGCCAGCAGCCGGGGGGCCGAACAGCCCCAGCATTTT	CASSRGAEQPQHF
TRBV29-1	-	-	TRBJ1-2	TGCAGCTTGGTTGGGCAGGGGTATGGCTACACCTTC	CSLVGQGYGYTF
TRBV9	few	-	TRBJ2-2	TGTGCCAGCAGCCCCTACCTCCGCGGGTTCCGGGAGCTGTTTTTT	CASSPYLRGFRELFF
TRBV7-9	-	TRBD1	TRBJ2-7	TGTGCCAGCAGCACCGAGGCAGGGGGTGACGAGCAGTACTTC	CASSTEAGGDEQYF
TRBV29-1	-	TRBD2	TRBJ2-5	TGCAGCGTTGCTGGGGCGGGAGGGAAAGAGACCCAGTACTTC	CSVAGAGGKETQYF
TRBV7-2	many	-	TRBJ1-5	TGTGCCAGCAGCCGGGGGGGGGTTCAGCCCCAGCATTTT	CASSRGGVQPQHF
TRBV4-1	-	TRBD2	TRBJ2-5	TGCGCCAGCAGCCGCCTAGCGGCTCCCCGGTCGACCCAGTACTTC	CASSRLAAPRSTQYF
TRBV30	few	-	TRBJ1-1	TGTGCCTGGAAGGAAGTGGGGGGGAACACTGAAGCTTTCTTT	CAWKEVGGNTEAFF
TRBV20-1	many	TRBD2	TRBJ2-7	TGCAGTGCTAGAGTTGTTGCGGGGGCCTACGAGCAGTACTTC	CSARVVAGAYEQYF
TRBV7-8	many	-	TRBJ2-7	TGTGCCAGCAGCTCGGCCCGCGAGCAGTACTTC	CASSSAREQYF
TRBV20-1	-	TRBD1	TRBJ1-1	TGCAGTGCTAGGCCTCTTAGGGGGCGCGGGGTCACTGAAGCTTTCTTT	CSARPLRGRGVTEAFF
TRBV7-9	-	-	TRBJ1-3	TGTGCCGTACCGCCGGGAAACACCATATATTTT	CAVPPGNTIYF
TRBV7-9	-	-	TRBJ1-1	TGTGCCAGCAGCCCCGTTTTTGGGCATTATGCTTTCTTT	CASSPVFGHYAFF
TRBV2	many	-	TRBJ1-4	TGTGCCAGCAGTGAAGGGGGGTCTGGTGAAAAACTGTTTTTT	CASSEGGSGEKLFF